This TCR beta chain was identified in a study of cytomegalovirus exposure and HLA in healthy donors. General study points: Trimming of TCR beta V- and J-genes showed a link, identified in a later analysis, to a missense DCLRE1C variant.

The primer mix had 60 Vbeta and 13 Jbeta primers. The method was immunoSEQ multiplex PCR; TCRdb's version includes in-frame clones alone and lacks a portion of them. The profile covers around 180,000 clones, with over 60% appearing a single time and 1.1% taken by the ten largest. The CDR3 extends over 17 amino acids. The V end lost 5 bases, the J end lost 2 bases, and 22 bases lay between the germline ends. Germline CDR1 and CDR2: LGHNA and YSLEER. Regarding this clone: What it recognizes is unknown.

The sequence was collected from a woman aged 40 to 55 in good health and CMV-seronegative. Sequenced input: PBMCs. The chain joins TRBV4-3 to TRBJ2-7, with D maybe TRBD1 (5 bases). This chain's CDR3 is CASSYLPGSKGAYEQYV. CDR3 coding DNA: TGCGCCAGCAGCTACCTTCCGGGCTCCAAAGGGGCCTACGAGCAGTACGTC.